The 22 T cell receptor beta chains below all came from one sample that was sequenced in a study of cytomegalovirus exposure and HLA in healthy donors. The primer mix had 60 Vbeta and 13 Jbeta primers. TCRdb's table, derived via immunoSEQ multiplex PCR, lists solely in-frame clones and lacks some. The table has roughly 180,000 clones, around 80% seen once. Input material: PBMCs. Receptors originate from a man aged 18-30 years in good health and CMV-seronegative.

The table lists this clone with a count of one. The chain employs TRBV28 and TRBJ1-5; D remains unclear. CDR3 size: 15 residues. The germline V gene encodes CDR1 MDHEN and CDR2 SYDVKM. The V end was cut by 6 bases, the J end by 0 bases, with 12 bases between. The CDR3 reads CASRPDGNSNQPQHF. The CDR3 bases are TGTGCCAGCAGACCTGACGGGAATAGCAATCAGCCCCAGCATTTT.

This rearrangement joins TRBV5-1 to TRBJ1-5; possible D gene TRBD1, 5 bases. The CDR3 has 15 amino acids. Germline CDR1 and CDR2: SGHRS and YFSETQ. V was clipped by 4 bases and J by 1 base, with 12 bases between them. This chain's CDR3 is CASSPYSGSNQPQHF. The CDR3, as DNA: TGCGCCAGCAGCCCCTACTCAGGGAGCAATCAGCCCCAGCATTTT.

The chain links TRBV27 to TRBJ2-1; tentatively, D is TRBD2 (7 bases). Germline CDR1 MNHEY, CDR2 SMNVEV (reference sequence). This CDR3 spans 15 amino acids. V was clipped by 6 bases and J by 7 bases, with 19 bases between them. CDR3 DNA: TGTGCCAGCAGCCCCGGGCGGGGGCCATTAAATGAGCAGTTCTTC. Translated: CASSPGRGPLNEQFF.

This clone turned up a few times. This chain connects TRBV6-6 to TRBJ1-2; the D gene is possibly TRBD1 (5 bases). Germline assignment: CDR1 MNHNY and CDR2 SVGAGI (reference sequence). CDR3 length: 12 amino acids. V was shortened by 6 bases and J by 8 bases, with 13 bases between the two germline ends. The CDR3 protein is CASRPSGGGYTF. The CDR3 nucleotides read TGTGCCAGCAGACCCTCGGGGGGAGGCTACACCTTC.

V is TRBV7-3 and J is TRBJ2-1; tentatively, D is TRBD2 (5 bases). The V gene's germline CDR1 is SGHTA and CDR2 FQGTGA. The CDR3 has 15 amino acids. V dropped 2 bases and J dropped 3 bases, with 11 bases sitting between them. The CDR3 region has the DNA TGTGCCAGCAGCTTAGATCTAGCCAGCTACAATGAGCAGTTCTTC. It yields the protein CASSLDLASYNEQFF.

The chain combines TRBV9 with TRBJ1-2; possibly TRBD1 for D (5 bases). Trimming shortened V by 2 bases and J by 1 base, and 18 bases separated the two germline ends. The CDR3 length is 17 residues. Germline-derived CDR1 and CDR2 are SGDLS and YYNGEE. In DNA, the CDR3 is TGTGCCAGCAGCGTCATCCCCTCAGGGCGAAGTAACTATGGCTACACCTTC. Its protein product is CASSVIPSGRSNYGYTF.

This chain connects TRBV10-2 to TRBJ2-7; TRBD2 aligns across 8 bases. The trim removed 7 bases at V and 7 bases at J, leaving 6 bases unmatched. The CDR3 consists of 12 residues. Germline loops: CDR1 WSHSY, CDR2 SAAADI. The CDR3 bases are TGCGCCAGCACGGCGGGAGGAAATGAGCAGTACTTC. This translates into CASTAGGNEQYF.

This clone came up a few times. This same CDR3 is encoded by further DNA sequences in the sample. This rearrangement joins TRBV5-1 to TRBJ1-1; 9 nucleotides align to TRBD1. This CDR3 has 15 amino acids. Trimming at V came to 4 bases and at J to 1 base, leaving 5 bases not matched to a gene. The V gene's germline CDR1 is SGHRS and CDR2 YFSETQ. The CDR3 protein is CASSPTGGGNTEAFF. The CDR3 region has the DNA TGCGCCAGCAGCCCAACAGGGGGCGGGAACACTGAAGCTTTCTTT.

The chain recombines TRBV18 with TRBJ2-7; a weak D match, TRBD1 (7 bases). Trimming took off 3 bases at V and 2 bases at J, with 11 bases between the two ends. There are 14 residues in the CDR3. Germline CDR1 reads KGHSH; CDR2 reads LQKENI. The CDR3 here is CASSPRDRTYEQYF. CDR3 coding DNA: TGTGCCAGCTCACCGCGGGACAGAACCTACGAGCAGTACTTC.

The chain carries TRBV28 and TRBJ1-5; possible D gene TRBD1, 5 bases. The CDR3 is 15 amino acids. Trimming took off 3 bases at V and 0 bases at J, with 9 bases between the two ends. Germline assignment: CDR1 MDHEN and CDR2 SYDVKM. CDR3 in DNA: TGTGCCAGCAGTTTCCCAGGGAATAGCAATCAGCCCCAGCATTTT. This encodes CASSFPGNSNQPQHF.

This sequence joins TRBV15 and TRBJ1-5; D remains unclear. V was clipped by 0 bases and J by 0 bases, with 3 bases between them. CDR1 is LNHNV and CDR2 is YYDKDF in the germline V gene (reference sequence). This CDR3 spans 14 amino acids. CDR3 loop: CATSRDSSNQPQHF. Written as DNA, the CDR3 is TGTGCCACCAGCAGAGATAGTAGCAATCAGCCCCAGCATTTT.

This sequence joins TRBV9 and TRBJ2-5, with D possibly matching TRBD2 (7 bases). Germline V gene data show CDR1 as SGDLS and CDR2 as YYNGEE. V was shortened by 0 bases and J by 4 bases, with 13 bases between the two germline ends. The CDR3 runs 15 residues. CDR3 region: CASSVAGGLGETQYF. The CDR3 DNA sequence: TGTGCCAGCAGCGTAGCCGGGGGGCTGGGAGAGACCCAGTACTTC.

This clone was recorded a few times. J is TRBJ1-2 and V is TRBV28; D is ambiguous. The CDR3 sequence is 15 residues long. V was shortened by 4 bases and J by 6 bases, with 18 bases between the two germline ends. The germline CDR1 and CDR2 sequences are MDHEN and SYDVKM. In DNA, the CDR3 is TGTGCCAGCAGTTCTCCCCGTGGAGGCTCCCATGGCTACACCTTC. This gives the protein CASSSPRGGSHGYTF.

The rearrangement uses TRBV2 and TRBJ1-2; 7 bases align to TRBD1. V lost 2 bases, J lost 8 bases, and 5 bases stayed unmatched. This CDR3 has 13 amino acids. Germline V lookup: CDR1 SNHLY, CDR2 FYNNEI. Here the CDR3 reads CASSERQGGGYTF. CDR3 coding DNA: TGTGCCAGCAGTGAACGACAGGGAGGCGGCTACACCTTC.

The J gene is TRBJ1-4, the V gene TRBV28; TRBD1 aligns across 9 bases. The CDR3 is 15 residues long. V dropped 5 bases and J dropped 5; count of bases not matched to a gene: 6. Germline loops: CDR1 MDHEN, CDR2 SYDVKM. Here the CDR3 reads CASSASGTGNEKLFF. The CDR3 DNA is TGTGCCAGCAGTGCGTCCGGGACAGGGAATGAAAAACTGTTTTTT.

V usage is TRBV2 and J usage is TRBJ2-7, with TRBD1 as a possible D gene (6 bases). The germline V and J ends were trimmed by 6 bases and 9 bases, with 15 bases remaining between them. Per the germline V gene, CDR1 is SNHLY and CDR2 is FYNNEI. The CDR3 is made up of 12 amino acids. CDR3 protein: CASRGTRVGQYF. In DNA form, the CDR3 reads TGTGCCAGCAGGGGGACAAGGGTCGGGCAGTACTTC.

The chain uses TRBV5-1 and TRBJ2-1; 9 bases fit TRBD2. The ends lost 4 bases at V and 0 bases at J; junction bases unmatched: 8. The CDR3 covers 17 residues. The V gene's germline CDR1 is SGHRS and CDR2 YFSETQ. This CDR3 reads CASSLRLAASSYNEQFF. DNA of the CDR3: TGCGCCAGCAGCCTGCGACTAGCGGCAAGCTCCTACAATGAGCAGTTCTTC.

V gene TRBV27 combines with J gene TRBJ2-5, with 7 bases aligning to TRBD1. V shed 6 bases, J shed 12 bases, and the junction held 4 bases outside the gene matches. CDR1 MNHEY and CDR2 SMNVEV come from the germline V gene (reference sequence). The CDR3 runs 10 residues. In nucleotides, the CDR3 is TGTGCCAGCAGCCGGGACAGTAAGTACTTC. This sequence encodes CASSRDSKYF.

The V call is TRBV6-1, the J call TRBJ1-1; D is unclear. The CDR3 extends over 13 amino acids. V was shortened by 4 bases and J by 4 bases, with 10 bases between the two germline ends. Germline CDR1 is MNHNS and CDR2 is SASEGT. The CDR3 sequence: CASSVWRVTEAFF. CDR3 DNA sequence: TGTGCCAGCAGTGTATGGAGGGTCACTGAAGCTTTCTTT.

The chain has TRBV2 and TRBJ1-4, with D tentatively TRBD1 (6 bases). Trimming stripped 2 bases from V and 8 bases from J, with 12 bases between. Germline lookup yields CDR1 SNHLY and CDR2 FYNNEI. The CDR3 spans 14 residues. CDR3 bases: TGTGCCAGCAGTGAAAACAAGGGGGGGGAAAAACTGTTTTTT. Its translation is CASSENKGGEKLFF.

The chain combines TRBV6-4 with TRBJ2-5; D is possibly TRBD2 (6 bases). V was clipped by 8 bases and J by 2 bases, with 12 bases between them. Germline CDR1 reads MRHNA; CDR2 reads SNTAGT. This CDR3 spans 13 amino acids. DNA for the CDR3: TGTGCCAGCCCTCAGCGGGCACAAGAGACCCAGTACTTC. Encoded protein: CASPQRAQETQYF.

In this sample, this clone turned up once. V gene TRBV9 combines with J gene TRBJ2-3; D is possibly TRBD2 (5 bases). Trimming removed 3 bases at V and 6 bases at J, with 11 bases between. Per the germline V gene, CDR1 is SGDLS and CDR2 is YYNGEE. This CDR3 spans 13 amino acids. The CDR3 protein is CASSDHSSDTQYF. In nucleotides, the CDR3 is TGTGCCAGCAGCGATCACTCTAGCGATACGCAGTATTTT.